One sample yielded the 13 T cell receptor beta chains listed below, sequenced in a study of blood T cell repertoires in COVID-19. The data were produced by immunoSEQ multiplex PCR, yet TCRdb's version contains in-frame clones alone and is incomplete. This table holds about 400,000 clones, around 90% found once. The sample consisted of PBMCs or T cells enriched from blood (not recorded which). These receptors were collected from a woman aged 40 to 50 with acute COVID-19.

The table lists this clone with many counts. The V gene is TRBV6-1, the J gene TRBJ1-6; 9 bases are a match to TRBD1. Germline lookup yields CDR1 MNHNS and CDR2 SASEGT. The CDR3 has 15 amino acids. V trimming: 2 bases; J trimming: 14 bases; junction bases outside the gene matches: 10. CDR3 nucleotides: TGTGCCAGCAGTGAATGGGGACAGGGAGAGTGGGCCCTCCACTTT. Protein sequence: CASSEWGQGEWALHF.

The gene calls are TRBV5-4 and TRBJ2-5; TRBD2 agrees at 7 bases. Germline V gives CDR1 SGHNT, CDR2 YYREEE (reference sequence). V was clipped by 4 bases and J by 1 base; unmatched bases: 13. The CDR3 is 17 amino acids. CDR3: CASSPSGGGGGQETQYF. In DNA form, the CDR3 reads TGTGCCAGCAGCCCGAGTGGGGGAGGCGGGGGCCAAGAGACCCAGTACTTC.

This clone was seen once. This chain links TRBV6-4 with TRBJ1-1, with a tentative D call TRBD1 (5 bases). Trimming cost V 5 bases and J 3 bases, with 10 bases left between them. CDR1 MRHNA and CDR2 SNTAGT come from the germline V gene. This CDR3 spans 13 amino acids. CDR3 DNA sequence: TGTGCCAGCAGTTCTACACAGGACACTGAAGCTTTCTTT. Its translation: CASSSTQDTEAFF.

V and J are TRBV20-1 and TRBJ2-5; D gene unclear. The V end lost 3 bases, the J end lost 5 bases, and 13 bases lay between the germline ends. The CDR3 has 13 amino acids. CDR1 is DFQATT and CDR2 is SNEGSKA in the germline V gene (reference sequence). The CDR3 bases are TGCAGTGCTAGTTGGGCAGCCCAGGAGACCCAGTACTTC. Amino acids: CSASWAAQETQYF.

Only a few counts were recorded for this clone. The chain employs TRBV30 and TRBJ1-1; 7 positions agree with TRBD1. The CDR3 extends over 16 amino acids. V lost 2 bases, J lost 7 bases, and 16 bases stayed unmatched. Germline V gives CDR1 GTSNPN, CDR2 SVGIG (reference sequence). This CDR3 reads CAWSSNPWRGPSEAFF. The CDR3 nucleotides are TGTGCCTGGAGTTCTAACCCGTGGAGGGGGCCTAGTGAAGCTTTCTTT.

The chain combines TRBV12-3 or TRBV12-4 with TRBJ2-7; D is perhaps TRBD2 (5 bases). The CDR3 runs to 12 residues. The V gene lost 5 bases and the J gene lost 7 bases, with 12 bases spanning the gap. This CDR3 reads CASSLGLQEQYF. The CDR3 DNA follows: TGTGCCAGCAGTCTTGGACTGCAAGAGCAGTACTTC.

This rearrangement joins TRBV5-1 to TRBJ2-1; D is possibly TRBD2 (6 bases). The V end lost 3 bases, the J end lost 0 bases, and 13 bases lay between the germline ends. CDR1 is SGHRS, CDR2 YFSETQ, per germline. The CDR3 is 16 amino acids. In DNA, the CDR3 is TGCGCCAGCAGCTCCGGCGGGACCGGCTCCTACAATGAGCAGTTCTTC. Protein: CASSSGGTGSYNEQFF.

Only one count was recorded for this clone. The J gene is TRBJ1-2, the V gene TRBV21-1. TRBV21-1 is assigned pseudogene status. The CDR3 is 14 residues long. The CDR3 spells CASSNGCCRYGYTF. The CDR3 bases are TGTGCCAGCAGCAACGGGTGTTGTCGTTATGGCTACACCTTC.

J is TRBJ1-1 and V is TRBV12-5; 8 bases align to TRBD1. The V and J ends lost 5 bases and 10 bases, in that order; junction bases with no gene match: 3. The CDR3 is 11 residues long. Germline-derived CDR1 and CDR2 are LGHNT and FRNRAP. CDR3 amino acids: CASGPGQGAFF. As DNA, the CDR3 is TGTGCTAGTGGTCCCGGACAGGGAGCTTTCTTT.

This clone has a single count. This chain links TRBV7-9 with TRBJ1-2; TRBD1 is a possible D gene (5 bases). Trimming cost V 8 bases and J 8 bases, with 18 bases left between them. Germline V gene sequence: CDR1 SEHNR, CDR2 FQNEAQ (reference sequence). The CDR3 runs 13 residues. In nucleotides, the CDR3 is TGTGCCAGCTCCGAGGGAGGGACCGGAGGCTACACCTTC. It translates to CASSEGGTGGYTF.

The table lists this clone with a count of one. The chain recombines TRBV11-2 with TRBJ2-3, with D maybe TRBD2 (6 bases). V dropped 7 bases and J dropped 8 bases, with 16 bases sitting between them. The V gene's germline CDR1 is SGHAT and CDR2 FQNNGV. The CDR3 covers 13 residues. The chain's CDR3 is CASNPVGGGTQYF. The DNA of the CDR3 is TGTGCCAGCAACCCGGTGGGAGGCGGTACGCAGTATTTT.

The chain combines TRBV3-1 (or the pseudogene TRBV3-2) with TRBJ1-2, with 8 bases fitting TRBD1. Losses at the gene ends were 3 bases for V and 6 bases for J; bases not matched to a gene: 3. The CDR3 has 13 amino acids. Germline V gives CDR1 LGHDT, CDR2 YNNKEL (reference sequence). CDR3 residues: CASSQPGQDGYTF. DNA of the CDR3: TGTGCCAGCAGCCAGCCGGGACAGGATGGCTACACCTTC.

The chain recombines TRBV18 with TRBJ2-7; TRBD1 matches at 11 bases. Losses at the gene ends were 4 bases for V and 3 bases for J; bases not matched to a gene: 5. CDR1 is KGHSH, CDR2 LQKENI, per germline. The CDR3 is made up of 15 amino acids. The CDR3: CASSLTGTGGYEQYF. The CDR3 DNA sequence: TGTGCCAGCTCACTGACCGGGACAGGGGGCTACGAGCAGTACTTC.